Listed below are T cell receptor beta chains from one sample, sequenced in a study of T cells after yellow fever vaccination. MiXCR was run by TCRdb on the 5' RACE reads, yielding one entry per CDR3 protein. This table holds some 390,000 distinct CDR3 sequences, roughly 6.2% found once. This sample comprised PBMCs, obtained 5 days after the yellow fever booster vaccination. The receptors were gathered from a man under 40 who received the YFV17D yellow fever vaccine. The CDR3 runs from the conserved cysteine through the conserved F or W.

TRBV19	CASSPLVFNEQFF
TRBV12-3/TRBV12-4	CASSLAQASGGDEQFF
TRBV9	CASSRGWAQPQHF
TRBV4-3	CASSRIYSGSYSYNEQFF
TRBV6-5	CASSFDSRQTYNSPLHF
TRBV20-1	CSAWSGKYSYEQYF
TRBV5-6	CAASAGDDSYNEQFF
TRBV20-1	CCARDLSNGPGAYEQYF
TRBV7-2	CASSPRTGPYNSPLHF
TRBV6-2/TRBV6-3	CASTEGRHNQPQHF
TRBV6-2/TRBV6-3	CAISPGQFQETQYF
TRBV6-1	CASSRPTRTSAYEQYF
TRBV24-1	CATSVSGRANNEQFF
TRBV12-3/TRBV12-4	CASRQGGEKLFF
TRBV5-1	CASRADGTQYF
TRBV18	CASSPNQGASTEAFF
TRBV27	CASTARGGRGNNEQFF
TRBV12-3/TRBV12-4	CASRPDRADEKLFF
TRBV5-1	CASSLGAGGFQETQYF
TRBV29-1	CSARTGDPTYEQYF
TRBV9	CASSVGTSGFQETQYF
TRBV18	CASSPDESPLHF
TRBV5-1	CASSAGGYNNEQFF
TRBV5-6	CASSRQPDTQYF
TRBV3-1	CASSQEGLAGKQFF
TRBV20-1	CSAARGRVNTEAFF
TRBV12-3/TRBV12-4	CASSRGARYGYTF
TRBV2	CASSEDRDQPQHF
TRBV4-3	CASSQGSNRIEQYF
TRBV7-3	CASSLSGLGDTQYF
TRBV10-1	CASSVGGEAFF
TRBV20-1	CSARGRDDKNIQYF
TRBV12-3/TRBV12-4	CASSPPPGHIQETQYF
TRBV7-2	CASSYSQGVAEAFF
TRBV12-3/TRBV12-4	CTSSSFPSGSGAKNIQYF
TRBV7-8	CASSLITPGTSGRADMNEQFF
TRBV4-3	CASARFGNEQFF
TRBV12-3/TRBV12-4	CASRGRNMNTEAFF
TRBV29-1	CSCPRREGETQYF
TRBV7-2	CASSSPRGAYEQYF
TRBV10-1	CASSGRQGSWANEQFF
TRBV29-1	CSVRGQGANYEQYF
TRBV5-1	CASSLAGPKEQETQYF
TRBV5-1	CASSSGLAGGPGYEQYF
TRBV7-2	CASSLLLARYEQFF
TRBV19	CASSIEGSYNEQFF
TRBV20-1	CSAAQQGNNGEQYF
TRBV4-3	CASSQDRSDSTDTQYF
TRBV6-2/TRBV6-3	CASSWVGGTQYF
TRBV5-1	CASSLEFVTSLYGYTF
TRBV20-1	CSARDLQASRTVAQYF
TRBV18	CASSPPGLAGGGGNEQFF
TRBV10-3	CAITTGVEQYF
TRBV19	CASRKQGARQPQHF
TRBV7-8	CASSLTTRTDTQYF
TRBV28	CASSLWRLAGGPEEQFF
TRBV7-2	CASSFVRLQGEQYF
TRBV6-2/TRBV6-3	CASSPGTGDETLVSGANVLTF
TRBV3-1	CASSQPPETAHPTNEKLFF